This T cell receptor beta chain was observed in a study of memory B cells and T cells in multiple sclerosis. Germline V gives CDR1 KGHSH, CDR2 LQKENI. With 7 bases clipped from V and 5 bases from J, the junction kept 12 bases outside the gene matches. The CDR3 contains 15 residues. On this clone: What it recognizes is unknown.

Stimulus-free culture yielded autoproliferating CFSE-dim and non-proliferating CFSE-high T cells, each sequenced separately. Cultures began with about 50 million CFSE-labeled PBMCs, unstimulated for 7 days, with replicate wells pooled. Repertoires were generated with immunoSEQ multiplex PCR, while TCRdb's copy carries only in-frame clones and drops some. The sample holds around 30,000 clones; around 86% are singletons and the top ten take less than 3.5%. Sequenced: PBMCs from blood kept in culture. This clonotype was sampled from a human donor with multiple sclerosis. The gene calls are TRBV18 and TRBJ2-5; 8 bases agree with TRBD1. The CDR3 region has the DNA TGTGCCAGCTTCAGGACAGGGATTGGTAGCGAGACCCAGTACTTC. Translation: CASFRTGIGSETQYF.